The T cell receptor (beta chain) described here comes from a study of brain T cells in children with intractable seizures. General study points: HCMV serostatus was not known, and viral specificity came from CDR3 similarity only.

Trimming removed 0 bases from V and 5 bases from J; junction bases left unmatched: 10. CDR1 is SGHRS and CDR2 is YFSETQ in the germline V gene. The CDR3 covers 16 residues. The table came from immunoSEQ multiplex PCR; TCRdb's copy has only in-frame clones and leaves some out. The repertoire holds about 40,000 clones, with 90% as singletons. This clone appeared once. The target antigen is unknown. Sequencing was limited to surgery cases with top T cell transcript signatures in brain tissue. At least one anti-epileptic drug was given before surgery. The sequence was collected from a girl aged 2 to 10 with tuberous sclerosis and intractable seizures. The chain carries TRBV5-1 and TRBJ2-5; 7 positions match TRBD1. The sequencing here drew on peripheral blood, taken at surgery. The CDR3 nucleotides read TGCGCCAGCAGCTTGGAAGAGGGGGCGGTCTGGGAGACCCAGTACTTC. Protein: CASSLEEGAVWETQYF.